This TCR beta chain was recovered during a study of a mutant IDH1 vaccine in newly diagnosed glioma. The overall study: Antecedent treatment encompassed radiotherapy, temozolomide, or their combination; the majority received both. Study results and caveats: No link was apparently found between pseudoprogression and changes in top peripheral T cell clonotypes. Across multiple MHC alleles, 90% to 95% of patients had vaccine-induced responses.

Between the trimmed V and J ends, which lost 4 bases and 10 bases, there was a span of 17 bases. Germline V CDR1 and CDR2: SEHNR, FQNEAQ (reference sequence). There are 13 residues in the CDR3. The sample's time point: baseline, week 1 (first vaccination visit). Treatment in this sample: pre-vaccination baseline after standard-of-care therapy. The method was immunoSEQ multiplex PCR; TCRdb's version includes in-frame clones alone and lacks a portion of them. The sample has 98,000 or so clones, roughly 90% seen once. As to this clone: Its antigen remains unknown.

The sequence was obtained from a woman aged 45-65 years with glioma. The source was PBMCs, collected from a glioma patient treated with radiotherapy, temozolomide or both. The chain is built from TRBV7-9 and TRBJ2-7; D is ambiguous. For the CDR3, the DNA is TGTGCCAGCAGCTCCAGTTCGGCCGACCCACAGTACTTC. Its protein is CASSSSSADPQYF.